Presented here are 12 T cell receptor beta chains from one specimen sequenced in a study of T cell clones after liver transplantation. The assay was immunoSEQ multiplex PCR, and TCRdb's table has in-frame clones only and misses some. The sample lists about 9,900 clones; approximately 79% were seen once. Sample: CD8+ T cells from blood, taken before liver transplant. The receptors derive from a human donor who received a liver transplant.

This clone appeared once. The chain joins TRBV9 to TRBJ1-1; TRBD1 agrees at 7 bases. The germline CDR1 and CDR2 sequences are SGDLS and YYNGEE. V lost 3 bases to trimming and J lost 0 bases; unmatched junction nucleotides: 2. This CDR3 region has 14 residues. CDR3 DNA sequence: TGTGCCAGCAGCGGGGGACAGCTGAACACTGAAGCTTTCTTT. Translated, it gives CASSGGQLNTEAFF. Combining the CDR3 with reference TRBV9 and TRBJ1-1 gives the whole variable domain DSGVTQTPKHLITATGQRVTLRCSPRSGDLSVYWYQQSLDQGLQFLIQYYNGEERAKGNILERFSAQQFPDLHSELNLSSLELGDSALYFCASSGGQLNTEAFFGQGTRLTVV.

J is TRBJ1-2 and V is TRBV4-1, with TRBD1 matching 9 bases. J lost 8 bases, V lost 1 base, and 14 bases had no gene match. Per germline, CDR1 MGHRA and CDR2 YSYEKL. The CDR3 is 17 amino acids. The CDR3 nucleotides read TGCGCCAGCAGCCAAGCTCCCGGGGACAGGGTCTCGGAGGGCTACACCTTC. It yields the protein CASSQAPGDRVSEGYTF.

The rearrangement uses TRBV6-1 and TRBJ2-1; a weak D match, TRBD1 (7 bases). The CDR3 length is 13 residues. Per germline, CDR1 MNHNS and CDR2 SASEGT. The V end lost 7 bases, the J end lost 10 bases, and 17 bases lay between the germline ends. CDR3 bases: TGTGCCAGCAACCAGGGGGGTAGCTGGGAGCAGTTCTTC. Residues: CASNQGGSWEQFF.

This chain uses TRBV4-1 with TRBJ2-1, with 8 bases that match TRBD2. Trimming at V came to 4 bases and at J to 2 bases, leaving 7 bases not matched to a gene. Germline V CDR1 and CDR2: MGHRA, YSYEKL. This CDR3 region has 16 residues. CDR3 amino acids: CASSLSGKGTYNEQFF. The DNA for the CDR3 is TGCGCCAGCAGCCTTAGCGGGAAGGGGACCTACAATGAGCAGTTCTTC.

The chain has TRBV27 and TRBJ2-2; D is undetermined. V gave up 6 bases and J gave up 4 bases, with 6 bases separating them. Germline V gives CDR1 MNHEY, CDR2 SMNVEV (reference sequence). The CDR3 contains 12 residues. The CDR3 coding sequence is TGTGCCAGCAGCCAATTCACCGGGGAGCTGTTTTTT. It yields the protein CASSQFTGELFF.

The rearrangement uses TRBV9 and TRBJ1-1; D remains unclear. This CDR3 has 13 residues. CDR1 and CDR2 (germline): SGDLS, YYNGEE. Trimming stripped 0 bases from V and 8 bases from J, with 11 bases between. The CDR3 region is CASSVGILGEAFF. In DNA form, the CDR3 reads TGTGCCAGCAGCGTAGGGATTCTCGGCGAAGCTTTCTTT.

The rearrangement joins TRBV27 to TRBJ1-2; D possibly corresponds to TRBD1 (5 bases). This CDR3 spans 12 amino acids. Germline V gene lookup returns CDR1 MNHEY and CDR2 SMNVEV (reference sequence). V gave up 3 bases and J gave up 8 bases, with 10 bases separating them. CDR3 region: CASSFPGEGYTF. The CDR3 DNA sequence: TGTGCCAGCAGTTTCCCGGGGGAAGGCTACACCTTC.

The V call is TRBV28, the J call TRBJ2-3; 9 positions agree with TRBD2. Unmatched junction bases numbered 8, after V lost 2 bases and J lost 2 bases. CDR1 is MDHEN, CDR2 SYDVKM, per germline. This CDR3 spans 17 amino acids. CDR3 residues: CASSLPRPSGDTDTQYF. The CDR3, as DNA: TGTGCCAGCAGTTTACCTCGCCCTAGCGGGGACACAGATACGCAGTATTTT.

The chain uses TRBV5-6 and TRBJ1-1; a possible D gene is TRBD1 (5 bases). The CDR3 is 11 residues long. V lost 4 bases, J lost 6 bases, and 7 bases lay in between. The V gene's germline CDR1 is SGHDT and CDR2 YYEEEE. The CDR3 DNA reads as TGTGCCAGCAGCCAGGGAGCTGAAGCTTTCTTT. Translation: CASSQGAEAFF.

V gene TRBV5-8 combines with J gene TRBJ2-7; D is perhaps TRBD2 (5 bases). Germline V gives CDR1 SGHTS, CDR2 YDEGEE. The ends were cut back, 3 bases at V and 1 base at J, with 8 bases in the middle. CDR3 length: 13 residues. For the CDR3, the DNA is TGTGCCAGCAGCTGGACGGGATCCTACGAGCAGTACTTC. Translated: CASSWTGSYEQYF.

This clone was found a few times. The CDR3 DNA follows: TGTGCCAGCAATGACAGATTGAACACTGAAGCTTTCTTT. Translating gives CASNDRLNTEAFF. This chain uses TRBV28 with TRBJ1-1, with a weak D call TRBD1 (5 bases). The germline gives CDR1 MDHEN, CDR2 SYDVKM. The CDR3 covers 13 residues. V shed 7 bases and J shed 0 bases, with 9 bases lying between them.

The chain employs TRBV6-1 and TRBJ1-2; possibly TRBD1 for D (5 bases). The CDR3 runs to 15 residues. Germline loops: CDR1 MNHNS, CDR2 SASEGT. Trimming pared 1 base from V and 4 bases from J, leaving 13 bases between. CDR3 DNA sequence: TGTGCCAGCAGTGAAGACCTAGGGGTATCCTATGGCTACACCTTC. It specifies CASSEDLGVSYGYTF.